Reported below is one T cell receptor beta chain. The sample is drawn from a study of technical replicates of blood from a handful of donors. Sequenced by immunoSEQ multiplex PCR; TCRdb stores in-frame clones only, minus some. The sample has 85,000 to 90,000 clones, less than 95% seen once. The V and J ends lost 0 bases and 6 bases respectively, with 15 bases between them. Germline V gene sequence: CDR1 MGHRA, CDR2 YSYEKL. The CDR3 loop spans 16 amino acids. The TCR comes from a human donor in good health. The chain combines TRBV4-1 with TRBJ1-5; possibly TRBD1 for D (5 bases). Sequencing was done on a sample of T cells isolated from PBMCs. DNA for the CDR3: TGCGCCAGCAGCCAAGATGGTATCAGGGTCGGTCAGCCCCAGCATTTT. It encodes CASSQDGIRVGQPQHF.